These 8 T cell receptor beta chains came from one sample sequenced in a study of spatial heterogeneity in lung cancer. TCRdb reanalysed the 5' RACE reads using MiXCR and keeps one entry per CDR3 protein. The sample carries about 40,000 distinct CDR3 sequences, around 5% recorded once. Time point indicated: sample taken at primary tumor resection. Unsorted whole RNA samples from tumor, nontumor lung or frozen PBMC were sequenced. This specimen consisted of PBMCs, obtained at surgery. The source of these receptors is a female donor with early-stage non-small cell lung cancer.

This clonotype showed up just a few times. V is TRBV2 and J is TRBJ2-3; no reliable D call. The V gene lost 8 bases and the J gene lost 8 bases, with 11 bases spanning the gap. The CDR3 is made up of 11 amino acids. Per germline, CDR1 SNHLY and CDR2 FYNNEI. This chain's CDR3 is CASLWAGTQYF. CDR3 in DNA: TGTGCCAGCCTTTGGGCCGGTACGCAGTATTTT.

This clonotype was seen a handful of times. The CDR3, as DNA: TGTGCCAGCAGTCGAACCGGCAAGCAGTACTTC. The encoded protein is CASSRTGKQYF. The chain couples TRBV12-3 or TRBV12-4 to TRBJ2-7; D not certain. The length of the CDR3 is 11 residues. V gave up 5 bases and J gave up 8 bases, with 10 bases separating them.

The chain has TRBV20-1 and TRBJ2-7; TRBD2 matches 8 bases. Trimming removed 6 bases from V and 6 bases from J; junction bases left unmatched: 16. This CDR3 is built from 15 residues. The germline V gene has CDR1 DFQATT and CDR2 SNEGSKA (reference sequence). The CDR3 DNA follows: TGCAGTGCCATCGGACCGCGGACTAGCTTGGTCGAGCAGTACTTC. Translating it yields CSAIGPRTSLVEQYF.

This clonotype was seen at least ten times. The chain recombines TRBV11-2 with TRBJ2-3, with 7 bases fitting TRBD1. This CDR3 has 15 residues. After removal of 0 bases from V and 4 bases from J, the junction contained 4 bases not matched to a gene. Germline-derived CDR1 and CDR2 are SGHAT and FQNNGV. CDR3 region: CASSLERGRADTQYF. The CDR3, as DNA: TGTGCCAGCAGCTTAGAAAGGGGGCGCGCAGATACGCAGTATTTT.

This clonotype was seen a handful of times. The chain couples TRBV12-3 or TRBV12-4 to TRBJ2-3; TRBD1 is a possible D gene (5 bases). V gave up 2 bases and J gave up 2 bases, with 11 bases separating them. CDR3 length equals 15 residues. The DNA for the CDR3 is TGTGCCAGCAGTTTAATCGGCAGGGTCACAGATACGCAGTATTTT. Translation: CASSLIGRVTDTQYF.

The chain links TRBV7-8 to TRBJ1-3; D gene uncertain. Germline CDR1 and CDR2: SGHVS and FQNEAQ. The CDR3 runs 14 residues. V lost 5 bases and J 4 bases, leaving 12 bases between the germline ends. The CDR3 reads CASSPGRLGNTIYF. CDR3 sequence (DNA): TGTGCCAGCAGCCCTGGCCGGTTGGGAAACACCATATATTTT.

This clonotype was recorded many times. The chain links TRBV20-1 to TRBJ1-3; D not certain. Germline values: CDR1 DFQATT, CDR2 SNEGSKA (reference sequence). The CDR3 has 13 residues. The V gene lost 2 bases and the J gene lost 2 bases, with 7 bases spanning the gap. CDR3 loop: CSARPPPGNTIYF. CDR3 sequence (DNA): TGCAGTGCTAGACCCCCCCCTGGAAACACCATATATTTT.

This clonotype was recorded many times. This sequence joins TRBV7-6 and TRBJ1-6; unclear D gene. The length of the CDR3 is 16 residues. Germline V CDR1 and CDR2: SGHVS, FNYEAQ. The V gene lost 3 bases and the J gene lost 9 bases, with 18 bases spanning the gap. CDR3 loop: CASSFKIASDSSPLHF. CDR3 nucleotide sequence: TGTGCCAGCAGCTTCAAAATCGCCAGTGATAGTTCACCCCTCCACTTT.